The sequence of this TCR beta chain was determined in a study of shared clonotypes between healthy human individuals. Using immunoSEQ multiplex PCR, the repertoire was profiled, and TCRdb retains in-frame clones only, with some absent. The sample has some 1,900,000 clones; 85% to 95% are singletons. Note on this clone: The sample contains more than one DNA sequence encoding this CDR3.

J was trimmed by 1 base and V by 3 bases; bases with no gene match: 2. The CDR3 sequence is 15 residues long. The germline V gene has CDR1 MNHEY and CDR2 SVGAGI. Cells designated naive CD8 were CD45RO-negative and were positively selected for CCR7, with terminally differentiated effector memory CD45RA+ cells excluded. The receptor's source is a man between 18 and 35 years old in good health. The sequencing input was naive CD8+ T cells sorted from blood. The chain links TRBV6-5 to TRBJ2-7; the match to TRBD2 covers 11 bases. This chain's CDR3 is CASSYRLAGSYEQYF. The CDR3 DNA reads as TGTGCCAGCAGTTATCGACTAGCGGGGTCCTACGAGCAGTACTTC.